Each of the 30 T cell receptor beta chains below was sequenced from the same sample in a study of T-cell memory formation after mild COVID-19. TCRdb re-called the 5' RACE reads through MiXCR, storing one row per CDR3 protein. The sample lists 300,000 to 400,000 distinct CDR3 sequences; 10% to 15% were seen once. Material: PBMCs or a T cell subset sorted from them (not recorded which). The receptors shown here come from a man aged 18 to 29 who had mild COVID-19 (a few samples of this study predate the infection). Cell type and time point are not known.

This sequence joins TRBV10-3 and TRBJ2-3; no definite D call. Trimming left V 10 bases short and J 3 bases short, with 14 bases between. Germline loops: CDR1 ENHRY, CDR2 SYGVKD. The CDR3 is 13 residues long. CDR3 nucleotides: TGTGCCACCCTGGGCAAGCCTACAGATACGCAGTATTTT. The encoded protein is CATLGKPTDTQYF.

CDR3 nucleotides: TGTGCCAGCACTCATGGGTACAGATCGAACACCGGGGAGCTGTTTTTT. Encoded protein: CASTHGYRSNTGELFF. The chain uses TRBV12-3 or TRBV12-4 and TRBJ2-2; no clear D. The V and J ends lost 7 bases and 0 bases respectively, with 15 bases between them. This CDR3 is built from 16 residues.

Here the CDR3 DNA reads TGTGCCAGCAGCGTGTCGGTGATAGAGACCCAGTACTTC. Translating it yields CASSVSVIETQYF. The chain carries TRBV9 and TRBJ2-5; D not resolved. The length of the CDR3 is 13 residues. CDR1 is SGDLS, CDR2 YYNGEE, per germline. V lost 2 bases to trimming and J lost 4 bases, with 9 bases between them. Variable domain in full (rest from reference TRBV9 and TRBJ2-5): DSGVTQTPKHLITATGQRVTLRCSPRSGDLSVYWYQQSLDQGLQFLIQYYNGEERAKGNILERFSAQQFPDLHSELNLSSLELGDSALYFCASSVSVIETQYFGPGTRLLVL.

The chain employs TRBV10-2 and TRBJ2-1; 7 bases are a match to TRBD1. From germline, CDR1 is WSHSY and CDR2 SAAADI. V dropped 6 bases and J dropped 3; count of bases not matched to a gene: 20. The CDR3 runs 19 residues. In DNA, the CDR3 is TGCGCCAGCAGCCCCCTTGGCGACAGGGCGGAGTGGCTCTACAATGAGCAGTTCTTC. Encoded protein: CASSPLGDRAEWLYNEQFF.

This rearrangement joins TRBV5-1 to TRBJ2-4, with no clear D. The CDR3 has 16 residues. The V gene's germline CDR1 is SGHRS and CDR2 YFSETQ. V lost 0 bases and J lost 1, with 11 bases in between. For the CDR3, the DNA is TGCGCCAGCAGCTTGGCGCCGAACCGGGCCAAAAACATTCAGTACTTC. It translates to CASSLAPNRAKNIQYF.

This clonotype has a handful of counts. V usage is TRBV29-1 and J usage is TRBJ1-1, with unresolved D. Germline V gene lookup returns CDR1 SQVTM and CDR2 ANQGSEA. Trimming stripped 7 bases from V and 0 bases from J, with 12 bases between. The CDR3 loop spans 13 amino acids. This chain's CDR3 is CSAPGILNTEAFF. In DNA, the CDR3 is TGCAGCGCCCCGGGTATCCTGAACACTGAAGCTTTCTTT.

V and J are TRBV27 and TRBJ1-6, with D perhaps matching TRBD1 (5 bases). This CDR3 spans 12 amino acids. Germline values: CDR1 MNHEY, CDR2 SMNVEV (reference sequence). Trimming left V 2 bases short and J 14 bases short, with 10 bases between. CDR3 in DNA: TGTGCCAGCAGTTTAGGGGGGATCACCCTCCACTTT. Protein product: CASSLGGITLHF.

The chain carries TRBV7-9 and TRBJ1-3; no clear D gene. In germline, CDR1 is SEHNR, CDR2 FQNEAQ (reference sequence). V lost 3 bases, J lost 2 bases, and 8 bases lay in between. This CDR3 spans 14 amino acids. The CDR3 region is CASSFDWAGNTIYF. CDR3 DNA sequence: TGTGCCAGCAGCTTTGACTGGGCTGGAAACACCATATATTTT.

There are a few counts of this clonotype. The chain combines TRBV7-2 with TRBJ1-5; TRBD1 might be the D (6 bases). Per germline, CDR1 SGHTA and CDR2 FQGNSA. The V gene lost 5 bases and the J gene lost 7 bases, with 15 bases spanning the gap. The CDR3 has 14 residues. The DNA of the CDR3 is TGTGCCAGCAGCGTAAGGGGGGGGGAGCAGCCCCAGCATTTT. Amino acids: CASSVRGGEQPQHF.

CDR3 region: CASSLDRGWAEQFF. The DNA of the CDR3 is TGTGCCAGCAGTTTAGACAGGGGCTGGGCTGAGCAGTTCTTC. The chain links TRBV12-3 or TRBV12-4 to TRBJ2-1; 7 bases line up with TRBD1. The CDR3 has 14 amino acids. With V trimmed by 1 base and J by 9 bases, 6 bases remained unmatched.

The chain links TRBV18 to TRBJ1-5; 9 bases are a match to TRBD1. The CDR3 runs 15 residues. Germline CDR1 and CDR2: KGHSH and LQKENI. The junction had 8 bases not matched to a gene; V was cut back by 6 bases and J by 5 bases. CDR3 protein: CASSIDRGTYQPQHF. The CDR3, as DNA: TGTGCCAGCTCGATAGACAGGGGGACCTATCAGCCCCAGCATTTT.

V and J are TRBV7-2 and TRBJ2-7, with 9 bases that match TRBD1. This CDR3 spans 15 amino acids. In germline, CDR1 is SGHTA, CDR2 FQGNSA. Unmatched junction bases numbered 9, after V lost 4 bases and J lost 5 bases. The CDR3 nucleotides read TGTGCCAGCAGCTCCGACAGGGGGGCCCCCAACGAGCAGTACTTC. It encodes CASSSDRGAPNEQYF.

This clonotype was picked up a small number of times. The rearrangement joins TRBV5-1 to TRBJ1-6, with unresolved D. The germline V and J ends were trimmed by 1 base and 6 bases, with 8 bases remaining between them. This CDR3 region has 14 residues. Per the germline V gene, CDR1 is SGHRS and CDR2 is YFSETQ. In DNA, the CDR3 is TGCGCCAGCAGCTTGACGAGACCTAATTCACCCCTCCACTTT. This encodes CASSLTRPNSPLHF.

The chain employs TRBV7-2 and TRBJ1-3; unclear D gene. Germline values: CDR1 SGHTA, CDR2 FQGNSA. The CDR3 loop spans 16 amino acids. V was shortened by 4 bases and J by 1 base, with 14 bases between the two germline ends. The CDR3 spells CASSSNVGGSGNTIYF. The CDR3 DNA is TGTGCCAGCAGCTCCAACGTAGGTGGATCTGGAAACACCATATATTTT. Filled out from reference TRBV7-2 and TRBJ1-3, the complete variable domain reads GAGVSQSPSNKVTEKGKDVELRCDPISGHTALYWYRQSLGQGLEFLIYFQGNSAPDKSGLPSDRFSAERTGGSVSTLTIQRTQQEDSAVYLCASSSNVGGSGNTIYFGEGSWLTVV.

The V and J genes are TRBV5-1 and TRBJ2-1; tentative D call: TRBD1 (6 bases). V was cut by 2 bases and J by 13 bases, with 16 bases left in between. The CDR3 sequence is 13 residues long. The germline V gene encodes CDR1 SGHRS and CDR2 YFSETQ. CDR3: CASSFRGPNGQFF. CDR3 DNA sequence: TGCGCCAGCAGCTTCAGGGGTCCCAATGGTCAGTTCTTC.

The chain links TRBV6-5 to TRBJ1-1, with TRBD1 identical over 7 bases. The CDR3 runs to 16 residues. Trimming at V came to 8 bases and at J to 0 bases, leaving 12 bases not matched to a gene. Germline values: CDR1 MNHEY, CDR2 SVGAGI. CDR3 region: CASGFYRGMMNTEAFF. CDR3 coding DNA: TGTGCCAGCGGGTTCTACAGGGGAATGATGAACACTGAAGCTTTCTTT.

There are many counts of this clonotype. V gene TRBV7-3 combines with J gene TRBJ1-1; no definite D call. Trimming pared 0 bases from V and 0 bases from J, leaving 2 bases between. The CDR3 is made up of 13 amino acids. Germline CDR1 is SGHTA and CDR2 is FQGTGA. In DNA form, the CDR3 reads TGTGCCAGCAGCTTAACGTTGAACACTGAAGCTTTCTTT. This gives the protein CASSLTLNTEAFF.

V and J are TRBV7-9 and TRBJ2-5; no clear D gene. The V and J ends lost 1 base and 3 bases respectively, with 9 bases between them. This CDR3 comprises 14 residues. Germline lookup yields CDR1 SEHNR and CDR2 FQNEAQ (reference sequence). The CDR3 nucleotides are TGTGCCAGCAGCTTAGTGGCGCGGAAAGAGACCCAGTACTTC. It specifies CASSLVARKETQYF.

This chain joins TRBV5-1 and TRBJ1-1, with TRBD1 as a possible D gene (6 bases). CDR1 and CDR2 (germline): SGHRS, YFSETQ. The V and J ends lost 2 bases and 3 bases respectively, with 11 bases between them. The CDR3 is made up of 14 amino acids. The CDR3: CASSFAAGDTEAFF. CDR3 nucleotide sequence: TGCGCCAGCAGCTTCGCGGCAGGGGACACTGAAGCTTTCTTT.

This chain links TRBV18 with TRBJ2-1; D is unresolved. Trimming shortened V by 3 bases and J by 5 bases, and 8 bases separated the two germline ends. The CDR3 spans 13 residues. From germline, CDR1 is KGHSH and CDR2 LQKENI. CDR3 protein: CASSPLPDNEQFF. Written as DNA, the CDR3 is TGTGCCAGCTCACCGCTCCCTGACAATGAGCAGTTCTTC.

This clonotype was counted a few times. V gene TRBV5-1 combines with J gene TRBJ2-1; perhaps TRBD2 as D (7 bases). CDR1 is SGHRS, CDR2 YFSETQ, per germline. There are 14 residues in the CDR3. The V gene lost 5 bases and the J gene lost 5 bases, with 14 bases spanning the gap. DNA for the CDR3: TGCGCCAGCAGAGCGGGACAAGGCGACAATGAGCAGTTCTTC. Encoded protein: CASRAGQGDNEQFF.

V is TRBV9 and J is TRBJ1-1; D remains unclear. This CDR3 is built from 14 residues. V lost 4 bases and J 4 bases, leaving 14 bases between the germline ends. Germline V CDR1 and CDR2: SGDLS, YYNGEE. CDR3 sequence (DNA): TGTGCCAGCAGCCCTCAGGTCATGGGCACTGAAGCTTTCTTT. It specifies CASSPQVMGTEAFF.

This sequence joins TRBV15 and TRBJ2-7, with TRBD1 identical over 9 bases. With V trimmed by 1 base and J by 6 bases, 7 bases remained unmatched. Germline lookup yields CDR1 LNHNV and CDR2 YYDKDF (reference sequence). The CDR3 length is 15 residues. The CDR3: CATSRGGQGIFEQYF. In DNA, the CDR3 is TGTGCCACCAGCAGAGGGGGACAGGGCATCTTCGAGCAGTACTTC.

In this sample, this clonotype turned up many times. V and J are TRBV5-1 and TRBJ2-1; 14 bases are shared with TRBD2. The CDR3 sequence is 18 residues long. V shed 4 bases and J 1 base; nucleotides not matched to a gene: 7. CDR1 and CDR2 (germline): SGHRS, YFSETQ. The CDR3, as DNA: TGCGCCAGCAGCCTGAGGACTAGCGGGGGGCCGTCCTACAATGAGCAGTTCTTC. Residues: CASSLRTSGGPSYNEQFF.

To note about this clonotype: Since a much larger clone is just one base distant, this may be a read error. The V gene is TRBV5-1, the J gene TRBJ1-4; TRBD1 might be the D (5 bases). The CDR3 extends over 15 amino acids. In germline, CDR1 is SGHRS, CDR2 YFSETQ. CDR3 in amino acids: CASSPREGGDEELFF. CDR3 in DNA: TGCGCCAGCAGCCCTCGGGAGGGAGGGGATGAAGAACTGTTTTTT.

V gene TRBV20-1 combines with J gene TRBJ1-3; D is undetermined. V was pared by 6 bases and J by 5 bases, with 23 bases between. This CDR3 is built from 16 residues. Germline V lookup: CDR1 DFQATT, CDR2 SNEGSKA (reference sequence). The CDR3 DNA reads TGCAGTGCCCACCCCACGGGCGAATACTGGAGAAACACCATATATTTT. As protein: CSAHPTGEYWRNTIYF.

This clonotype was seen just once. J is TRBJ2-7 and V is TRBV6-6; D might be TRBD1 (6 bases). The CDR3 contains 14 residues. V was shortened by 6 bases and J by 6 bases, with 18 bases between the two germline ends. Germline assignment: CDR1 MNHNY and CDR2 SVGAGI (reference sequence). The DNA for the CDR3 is TGTGCCAGCAGGGAGCTGGGGGCAGGGGCCGAGCAGTACTTC. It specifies CASRELGAGAEQYF.

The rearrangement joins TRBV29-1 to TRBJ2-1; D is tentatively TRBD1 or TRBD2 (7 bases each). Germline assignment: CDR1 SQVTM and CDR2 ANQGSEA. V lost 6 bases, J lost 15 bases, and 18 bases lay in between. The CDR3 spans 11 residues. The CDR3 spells CSVRREGARFF. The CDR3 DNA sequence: TGCAGCGTCCGGAGGGAGGGGGCTCGGTTCTTC.

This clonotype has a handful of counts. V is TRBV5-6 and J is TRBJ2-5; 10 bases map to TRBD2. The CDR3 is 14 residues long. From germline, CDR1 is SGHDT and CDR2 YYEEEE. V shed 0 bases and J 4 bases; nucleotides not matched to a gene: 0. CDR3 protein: CASSLASGGETQYF. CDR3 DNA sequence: TGTGCCAGCAGCTTGGCTAGCGGGGGAGAGACCCAGTACTTC. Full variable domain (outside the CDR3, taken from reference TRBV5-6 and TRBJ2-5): DAGVTQSPTHLIKTRGQQVTLRCSPKSGHDTVSWYQQALGQGPQFIFQYYEEEERQRGNFPDRFSGHQFPNYSSELNVNALLLGDSALYLCASSLASGGETQYFGPGTRLLVL.

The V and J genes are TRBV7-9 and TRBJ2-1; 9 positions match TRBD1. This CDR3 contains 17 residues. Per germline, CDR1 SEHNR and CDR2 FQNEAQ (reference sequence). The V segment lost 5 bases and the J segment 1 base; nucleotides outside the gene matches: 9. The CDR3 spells CASSATGGFVSYNEQFF. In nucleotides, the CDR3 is TGTGCCAGCAGCGCCACAGGGGGCTTTGTATCCTACAATGAGCAGTTCTTC.